The 21 T cell receptor beta chains reported below all come from one sample, sequenced in a study of post-analysis software for immune sequencing data. These receptors have no known antigen. Overall study findings and caveats: Compared with controls, patients had more of five or six TRBV segments, including TRBV5-6, TRBV5-1 and TRBV20-1.

Prepared libraries of TCR beta cDNA carried unique molecular identifiers. TCRdb analysed the PCR reads with MiXCR anew, one entry per CDR3 protein. The sample lists approximately 730,000 distinct CDR3 sequences; just under 30% were seen once. Sequencing was carried out using blood. The origin of the receptors is a girl aged 5-17 years with multiple sclerosis.

This clonotype was observed a few times. V and J are TRBV20-1 and TRBJ2-3; 8 bases map to TRBD2. CDR1 is DFQATT, CDR2 SNEGSKA, per germline (reference sequence). V was clipped by 4 bases and J by 0 bases; unmatched bases: 3. The CDR3 contains 14 residues. The CDR3: CSAIAGWSTDTQYF. CDR3 coding DNA: TGCAGTGCTATAGCGGGGTGGAGCACAGATACGCAGTATTTT.

This clonotype was seen just once. This CDR3 is CSVIPGGRGRGEQYF. In nucleotides, the CDR3 is TGCAGCGTCATTCCCGGGGGCAGGGGGCGGGGTGAGCAGTACTTC. The chain couples TRBV29-1 to TRBJ2-5; 8 bases align to TRBD1. J was trimmed by 11 bases and V by 6 bases; bases with no gene match: 20. The CDR3 has 15 amino acids. CDR1 is SQVTM and CDR2 is ANQGSEA in the germline V gene.

This clonotype was detected a few times. The rearrangement uses TRBV6-5 and TRBJ2-1, with a weak D call TRBD2 (7 bases). V shed 5 bases and J shed 6 bases, with 17 bases lying between them. This CDR3 comprises 15 residues. Germline V gene data show CDR1 as MNHEY and CDR2 as SVGAGI. The CDR3 nucleotides are TGTGCCAGCAGTCACCCTGGCGGGGGCCGCAATGAGCAGTTCTTC. Translated: CASSHPGGGRNEQFF.

This chain links TRBV5-1 with TRBJ2-5; D ambiguous. The J call is doubtful: the DNA matches TRBJ2-7 better. Germline V gene data show CDR1 as SGHRS and CDR2 as YFSETQ. CDR3 size: 15 residues. The DNA for the CDR3 is TGCGCCAGCAGCTTGACCGGCGCGCAAGCCCTCGAGCAGTACTTC. Protein: CASSLTGAQALEQYF.

This clonotype was seen ten or more times. The chain combines TRBV12-3 or TRBV12-4 with TRBJ2-7; D is unclear. The V end was cut by 4 bases, the J end by 2 bases, with 9 bases between. The CDR3 spans 13 residues. The CDR3 loop is CASSSFRAYEQYF. CDR3 nucleotide sequence: TGTGCCAGCAGTTCCTTTAGGGCCTACGAGCAGTACTTC.

The gene calls are TRBV10-3 and TRBJ2-2; TRBD1 agrees at 9 bases. V lost 0 bases and J lost 1; bases outside the gene matches: 3. CDR3 size: 17 residues. CDR1 and CDR2 from the germline V gene are ENHRY and SYGVKD. The CDR3 here is CAISESQGAMNTGELFF. The CDR3 DNA follows: TGTGCCATCAGTGAGTCACAGGGGGCCATGAACACCGGGGAGCTGTTTTTT.

This chain uses TRBV10-3 with TRBJ2-3; 9 bases agree with TRBD2. J gave up 0 bases and V 9 bases, and 4 bases lay outside the gene matches. The germline V gene has CDR1 ENHRY and CDR2 SYGVKD. This CDR3 is built from 14 residues. CDR3 nucleotide sequence: TGTGCCATGACTAGCGGAGCTAGCACAGATACGCAGTATTTT. Amino acid sequence: CAMTSGASTDTQYF.

This clonotype was observed many times. The J gene is TRBJ1-5, the V gene TRBV6-6; weak D call: TRBD1 (5 bases). The CDR3 is 17 amino acids. Trimming took off 0 bases at V and 0 bases at J, with 12 bases between the two ends. CDR1 and CDR2 from the germline V gene are MNHNY and SVGAGI (reference sequence). The CDR3 DNA reads TGTGCCAGCAGTTACTCGATGTCGGGACGTAGCAATCAGCCCCAGCATTTT. It codes for CASSYSMSGRSNQPQHF.

This clonotype was counted between two and nine times. This chain links TRBV7-9 with TRBJ2-6, with D hard to call. The CDR3 has 14 amino acids. Germline V gene sequence: CDR1 SEHNR, CDR2 FQNEAQ (reference sequence). Trimming shortened V by 3 bases and J by 0 bases, and 3 bases separated the two germline ends. The DNA for the CDR3 is TGTGCCAGCAGCTTTATCTCTGGGGCCAACGTCCTGACTTTC. This translates into CASSFISGANVLTF.

The chain joins TRBV12-3 or TRBV12-4 to TRBJ1-1; 8 nucleotides align to TRBD1. The CDR3 contains 15 residues. V shed 4 bases, J shed 5 bases, and the junction held 9 bases outside the gene matches. The CDR3 protein is CASSSVYRGRTEAFF. CDR3 DNA: TGTGCCAGCAGTTCTGTTTACAGGGGGAGGACTGAAGCTTTCTTT.

This clonotype showed up just a few times. The chain recombines TRBV10-3 with TRBJ2-1, with TRBD1 as a possible D gene (6 bases). Trimming removed 10 bases from V and 3 bases from J, with 13 bases in between. The CDR3 sequence is 13 residues long. CDR1 is ENHRY, CDR2 SYGVKD, per germline. DNA of the CDR3: TGTGCCACTGCGGACAGCATCTACAATGAGCAGTTCTTC. Its translation is CATADSIYNEQFF.

This clonotype was counted a few times. The chain joins TRBV11-2 to TRBJ1-1; TRBD1 might be the D (5 bases). CDR3 size: 17 residues. The germline V gene encodes CDR1 SGHAT and CDR2 FQNNGV. The V end lost 5 bases, the J end lost 1 base, and 20 bases lay between the germline ends. The CDR3 nucleotides read TGTGCCAGCAGCCCCATGTATAGGGGACGTCAGAACACTGAAGCTTTCTTT. Its protein product is CASSPMYRGRQNTEAFF.

This clonotype has at least ten counts. This sequence joins TRBV29-1 and TRBJ1-2; 8 bases are shared with TRBD1. Trimming took 4 bases from V and 7 from J; bases not matched to a gene: 8. Germline V gene data show CDR1 as SQVTM and CDR2 as ANQGSEA. This CDR3 has 13 residues. CDR3 coding DNA: TGCAGCGTTGCCTTGACAGGGGTGTCTGGCTACACCTTC. Encoded protein: CSVALTGVSGYTF.

This chain connects TRBV21-1 to TRBJ2-5; whether TRBD2, the table's D call, matches the DNA was not checked. The tail of the sequence fits TRBJ2-7 better, so the J call may be wrong. TRBV21-1 is assigned pseudogene status. This CDR3 spans 14 amino acids. DNA for the CDR3: TGTGCCAGCAGCAAAGAATTAGTCTTCTACGAGCAGTACTTC. Translating gives CASSKELVFYEQYF.

The chain employs TRBV21-1 and TRBJ2-1; TRBD1 is the table's D call, not checked against the DNA. TRBV21-1 is listed as a pseudogene. The CDR3 length is 14 residues. The CDR3 region has the DNA TGTGCCAGCAGCGAAGGGGGGTTTCGGTTCGAGCAGTTCTTC. It translates to CASSEGGFRFEQFF.

This clonotype came up many times. The genes are TRBV5-1 and TRBJ2-1; D may be TRBD2 (5 bases). The CDR3 is 14 residues long. Germline V gives CDR1 SGHRS, CDR2 YFSETQ. The V and J ends lost 2 bases and 7 bases respectively, with 13 bases between them. The CDR3 spells CASSFRLTGNEQFF. CDR3 nucleotides: TGCGCCAGCAGCTTCAGGCTGACGGGGAATGAGCAGTTCTTC.

The chain links TRBV20-1 to TRBJ2-7; 11 nucleotides match TRBD2. This CDR3 contains 16 residues. Germline assignment: CDR1 DFQATT and CDR2 SNEGSKA (reference sequence). With V trimmed by 3 bases and J by 0 bases, 7 bases remained unmatched. CDR3 residues: CSARDPSGRTSYEQYF. CDR3 DNA: TGCAGTGCTAGGGATCCTAGCGGGAGGACCTCCTACGAGCAGTACTTC.

This clonotype has only a few counts. The genes are TRBV7-2 and TRBJ2-4; 7 bases fit TRBD2. CDR3 size: 17 residues. V gave up 5 bases and J gave up 0 bases; unmatched junction bases: 10. Germline CDR1 SGHTA, CDR2 FQGNSA. The CDR3 loop is CASSIGTTLLAKNIQYF. The DNA for the CDR3 is TGTGCCAGCAGCATCGGGACTACGTTACTAGCCAAAAACATTCAGTACTTC. Full variable domain (outside the CDR3, taken from reference TRBV7-2 and TRBJ2-4): GAGVSQSPSNKVTEKGKDVELRCDPISGHTALYWYRQSLGQGLEFLIYFQGNSAPDKSGLPSDRFSAERTGGSVSTLTIQRTQQEDSAVYLCASSIGTTLLAKNIQYFGAGTRLSVL.

This clonotype was detected only a few times. The chain couples TRBV20-1 to TRBJ2-3; D perhaps matches TRBD2 (5 bases). This CDR3 is built from 14 residues. The V and J ends lost 5 bases and 2 bases respectively, with 14 bases between them. CDR1 is DFQATT and CDR2 is SNEGSKA in the germline V gene (reference sequence). The CDR3 reads CSAAGLISTDTQYF. Here the CDR3 DNA reads TGCAGTGCTGCCGGACTCATATCCACAGATACGCAGTATTTT.

The chain is built from TRBV28 and TRBJ2-3; 9 bases fit TRBD1. CDR1 is MDHEN and CDR2 is SYDVKM in the germline V gene. CDR3 length: 16 residues. V lost 2 bases to trimming and J lost 1 base; unmatched junction nucleotides: 4. The CDR3 bases are TGTGCCAGCAGTTTACGACAGGGGGTCGGCACAGATACGCAGTATTTT. It specifies CASSLRQGVGTDTQYF.

The genes are TRBV5-1 and TRBJ2-7; D may be TRBD1 (6 bases). The CDR3 length is 14 residues. Deletions cut 0 bases from V and 5 bases from J, with 12 bases between. CDR1 and CDR2 (germline): SGHRS, YFSETQ. The CDR3 region is CASSLGQETNEQYF. Here the CDR3 DNA reads TGCGCCAGCAGCTTGGGACAGGAGACCAACGAGCAGTACTTC.